These T cell receptor beta chains were read from a single sample in a study of blood T cell repertoires in COVID-19. The assay was immunoSEQ multiplex PCR, and TCRdb's table has in-frame clones only and misses some. The sample contains roughly 150,000 clones, roughly 91% of which appear only once. Specimen: peripheral blood. The receptors were gathered from a man in his sixties with active or convalescent COVID-19. Both conserved end residues are part of each CDR3. A D gene is named only where the DNA matches it firmly. Size values are once, few and many counts, or a class for expanded clones, and some rows have none.

v_call	j_call	d_call	clone_size	cdr3_nt	cdr3_aa
TRBV19	TRBJ1-6	-	-	TGTGCCAGTAAAATTGAGGCATATAATTCACCCCTCCACTTT	CASKIEAYNSPLHF
TRBV28	TRBJ1-2	-	-	TGTGCCAGCAGTGCCGACAGCTACTATGGCTACACCTTC	CASSADSYYGYTF
TRBV2	TRBJ2-3	TRBD2	once	TGTGCCAGCACGGGACTAGCGGGAGGGGGCACAGATACGCAGTATTTT	CASTGLAGGGTDTQYF
TRBV2	TRBJ2-5	-	-	TGTGCCAGCAGTGGAGGTAAACTAATACAAGAGACCCAGTACTTC	CASSGGKLIQETQYF
TRBV28	TRBJ1-2	TRBD1	-	TGTGCCAGCAGTTCGACAGGGGGAGAAGACTATGGCTACACCTTC	CASSSTGGEDYGYTF
TRBV4-2	TRBJ2-6	-	-	TGTGCCAGCAGCCATTCCCACAGCACCCCTGGGGCCAACGTCCTGACTTTC	CASSHSHSTPGANVLTF
TRBV4-3	TRBJ2-7	TRBD2	-	TGCGCCAGCAGCCGAGCGGGGGAATCCTACGAGCAGTACTTC	CASSRAGESYEQYF
TRBV3-1/TRBV3-2	TRBJ1-1	-	-	TGTGCCAGCAGCCAAGAAAGGGCAGGGGATACTGAAGCTTTCTTT	CASSQERAGDTEAFF
TRBV30	TRBJ2-5	-	-	TGTGCCTGGGGGAAAGGACTCCAAGAGACCCAGTACTTC	CAWGKGLQETQYF
TRBV4-2	TRBJ1-2	TRBD1	-	TGTGCCAGCAGCCTACAAGGACAGGTTATCTATGGCTACACCTTC	CASSLQGQVIYGYTF
TRBV2	TRBJ1-4	-	once	TGTGCCAGCACGAGGGCTGGTAATGAAAAACTGTTTTTT	CASTRAGNEKLFF
TRBV30	TRBJ1-2	-	-	TGTGCCTGGAGGACAGTCTATGGCTACACCTTC	CAWRTVYGYTF
TRBV18	TRBJ2-1	-	-	TGTGCCAGCTCACCCCCCGACAAATACAATGAGCAGTTCTTC	CASSPPDKYNEQFF
TRBV7-9	TRBJ2-7	TRBD2	-	TGTGCCAGCAGCTTAATGGGGGCGGGACTAGAGGGCGAGCAGTACTTC	CASSLMGAGLEGEQYF
TRBV3-1/TRBV3-2	TRBJ1-1	-	few	TGTGCCAGCAGCGAACTACAGGGTACCACTGAAGCTTTCTTT	CASSELQGTTEAFF
TRBV6-5	TRBJ1-2	-	once	TGTGTTACAGCAACGGGGTGGGGAGTCTCCGGCTACACCTTC	CVTATGWGVSGYTF
TRBV6-5	TRBJ1-2	TRBD1	-	TGTGCCAGCAGTAAGCAGGGGGCCCACTATGGCTACACCTTC	CASSKQGAHYGYTF
TRBV7-2	TRBJ2-2	TRBD1	-	TGTGCCAGCAGCTTACAACGGCAGGGGGCTGGCGGGGAGCTGTTTTTT	CASSLQRQGAGGELFF
TRBV7-9	TRBJ1-6	TRBD1	-	TGTGCCAGCACTGTTACCGGGACAGTGGGTTCACCCCTCCACTTT	CASTVTGTVGSPLHF
TRBV18	TRBJ1-2	-	-	TGTGCCAGCTCACCTCCAGGTGACTATGGCTACACCTTC	CASSPPGDYGYTF
TRBV28	TRBJ2-7	-	-	TGTGCCAGCAGGTGGCGACAGGCGATTATGCGCTACGAGCAGTACTTC	CASRWRQAIMRYEQYF
TRBV28	TRBJ1-1	-	-	TGTGCCGCCAAGAGCGGGGGGACTGAAGCTTTCTTT	CAAKSGGTEAFF
TRBV2	TRBJ1-2	TRBD1	-	TGTGCCAGCGCCGGGACAGGGACTAACTATGGCTACACCTTC	CASAGTGTNYGYTF
TRBV29-1	TRBJ2-1	TRBD1	-	TGCAGCGTAGGACAGGGGGACTACAATGAGCAGTTCTTC	CSVGQGDYNEQFF
TRBV12-3/TRBV12-4	TRBJ2-3	-	-	TGTGCCAGCAGTTTAGTTCCCGGAGATACGCAGTATTTT	CASSLVPGDTQYF
TRBV19	TRBJ1-1	-	-	TGTGCCAGTAGTAGCCTAACCATGAACACTGAAGCTTTCTTT	CASSSLTMNTEAFF
TRBV4-1	TRBJ1-2	-	once	TGCGCCAGCAGCCTTCAGTTCACAGGGAATGGCTACACCTTC	CASSLQFTGNGYTF
TRBV9	TRBJ1-6	-	-	TGTGCCAGCAGCGGAATCCAGGATTCACCCCTCCACTTT	CASSGIQDSPLHF
TRBV10-1	TRBJ1-5	TRBD1	once	TGCGCCAGCAGTGAGACCGGGACAGGGGTTCAGCCCCAGCATTTT	CASSETGTGVQPQHF
TRBV6-2/TRBV6-3	TRBJ1-3	-	few	TGTGCCAGCAGTTACGCGGGCTTCTCTGGAAACACCATATATTTT	CASSYAGFSGNTIYF
TRBV7-2	TRBJ2-7	-	-	TGTGCCAGCAGCTTAAGGCCGGGGGATGGCGAGCAGTACTTC	CASSLRPGDGEQYF
TRBV2	TRBJ2-7	-	-	TGTGCCAGCAGCGGACAGTCCATGGGCGAGCAGTACTTC	CASSGQSMGEQYF
TRBV5-6	TRBJ1-1	TRBD1	-	TGTGCCAGCAGCCCGACAGGGCCAATCATGAACACTGAAGCTTTCTTT	CASSPTGPIMNTEAFF
TRBV19	TRBJ2-1	TRBD2	once	TGTGCCAGTAGTCCCCGGACTAGCGGGGTGAATGAGCAGTTCTTC	CASSPRTSGVNEQFF
TRBV7-9	TRBJ2-3	-	-	TGTGCCAGCAGTTCACAGGGAATTGATACGCAGTATTTT	CASSSQGIDTQYF
TRBV6-5	TRBJ1-6	-	-	TGTGCCAGCTGCTACGACAGCAAGGTGGGATCACCCCTCCACTTT	CASCYDSKVGSPLHF
TRBV19	TRBJ2-3	-	few	TGTGCCAGTTCGCGCCGGGGGTCTGCTAGCACAGATACGCAGTATTTT	CASSRRGSASTDTQYF
TRBV5-5	TRBJ2-7	-	-	TGTGCCAGCAGCTTGGATGGCAGGGGAGGGTACGAGCAGTACTTC	CASSLDGRGGYEQYF
TRBV5-1	TRBJ1-1	TRBD1	-	TGCGCCAGCAGCTTGGGACAGGGGTCGGCCACTGAAGCTTTCTTT	CASSLGQGSATEAFF
TRBV7-9	TRBJ2-2	-	-	TGTGCCAGCAGCTTAAGAGGGAACACCGGGGAGCTGTTTTTT	CASSLRGNTGELFF
TRBV3-1/TRBV3-2	TRBJ2-7	-	-	TGTGCCAGCAGCCAAGAAGGGGGACCCAAAGAGCAGTACTTC	CASSQEGGPKEQYF
TRBV10-2	TRBJ1-5	TRBD1	-	TGCGCCAGCAGTCAGAGACAGGGGAATCAGCCCCAGCATTTT	CASSQRQGNQPQHF
TRBV27	TRBJ1-1	TRBD1	-	TGTGCCAGCAGGGCTACAGGGGGCACTGAAGCTTTCTTT	CASRATGGTEAFF
TRBV19	TRBJ2-7	TRBD2	-	TGTGCCAGTAGTACTTCTAGCGGGAGACACGAGCAGTACTTC	CASSTSSGRHEQYF
TRBV18	TRBJ2-2	-	-	TGTGCCAGCTCACCCTCGAACACCGGGGAGCTGTTTTTT	CASSPSNTGELFF
TRBV18	TRBJ2-7	TRBD1	-	TGTGCCAGCTCACCTAGGACAGGGTCCTACGAGCAGTACTTC	CASSPRTGSYEQYF
TRBV28	TRBJ1-2	-	-	TGTGCCAGCAGTGATGCGCGATATGGCTACACCTTC	CASSDARYGYTF
TRBV2	TRBJ1-2	TRBD1	-	TGTGCCAGCAAAGTTAGGGACAGAGGCCCCTATGGCTACACCTTC	CASKVRDRGPYGYTF
TRBV28	TRBJ2-7	TRBD1	-	TGTGCCAGCAGGACAACAGGGGGATCGATCTACGAGCAGTACTTC	CASRTTGGSIYEQYF
TRBV18	TRBJ2-3	TRBD2	-	TGTGCCAGCGAGCGGGAGACAGATACGCAGTATTTT	CASERETDTQYF
TRBV5-5	TRBJ1-4	TRBD1	-	TGTGCCAGCAGCGAACCGGGACAGCATAATGAAAAACTGTTTTTT	CASSEPGQHNEKLFF
TRBV9	TRBJ1-2	-	-	TGTGCCAGCAGCGGCGGCTATGGCTACACCTTC	CASSGGYGYTF
TRBV6-5	TRBJ1-6	-	-	TGTGCCAGCACGCAGGGGAATAATTCACCCCTCCACTTT	CASTQGNNSPLHF
TRBV7-9	TRBJ2-4	-	once	TGTGCCAGCAGCTTAGTGACAGCCAGGGACATTCAGTACTTC	CASSLVTARDIQYF
TRBV6-5	TRBJ2-2	-	-	TGTGCCAGCGGGGGGGGGCGAAGTAACACCGGGGAGCTGTTTTTT	CASGGGRSNTGELFF
TRBV15	TRBJ2-1	TRBD1	-	TGTGCCACCAGAGAGATCGGGACAGGGTCCTACAATGAGCAGTTCTTC	CATREIGTGSYNEQFF
TRBV6-5	TRBJ2-1	TRBD2	-	TGTGCCAGCAGTACCACTAGCGGGCGGGGCAATGAGCAGTTCTTC	CASSTTSGRGNEQFF
TRBV29-1	TRBJ2-3	TRBD1	-	TGCAGCGTTGTGGGACAGGGGGCAGATACGCAGTATTTT	CSVVGQGADTQYF